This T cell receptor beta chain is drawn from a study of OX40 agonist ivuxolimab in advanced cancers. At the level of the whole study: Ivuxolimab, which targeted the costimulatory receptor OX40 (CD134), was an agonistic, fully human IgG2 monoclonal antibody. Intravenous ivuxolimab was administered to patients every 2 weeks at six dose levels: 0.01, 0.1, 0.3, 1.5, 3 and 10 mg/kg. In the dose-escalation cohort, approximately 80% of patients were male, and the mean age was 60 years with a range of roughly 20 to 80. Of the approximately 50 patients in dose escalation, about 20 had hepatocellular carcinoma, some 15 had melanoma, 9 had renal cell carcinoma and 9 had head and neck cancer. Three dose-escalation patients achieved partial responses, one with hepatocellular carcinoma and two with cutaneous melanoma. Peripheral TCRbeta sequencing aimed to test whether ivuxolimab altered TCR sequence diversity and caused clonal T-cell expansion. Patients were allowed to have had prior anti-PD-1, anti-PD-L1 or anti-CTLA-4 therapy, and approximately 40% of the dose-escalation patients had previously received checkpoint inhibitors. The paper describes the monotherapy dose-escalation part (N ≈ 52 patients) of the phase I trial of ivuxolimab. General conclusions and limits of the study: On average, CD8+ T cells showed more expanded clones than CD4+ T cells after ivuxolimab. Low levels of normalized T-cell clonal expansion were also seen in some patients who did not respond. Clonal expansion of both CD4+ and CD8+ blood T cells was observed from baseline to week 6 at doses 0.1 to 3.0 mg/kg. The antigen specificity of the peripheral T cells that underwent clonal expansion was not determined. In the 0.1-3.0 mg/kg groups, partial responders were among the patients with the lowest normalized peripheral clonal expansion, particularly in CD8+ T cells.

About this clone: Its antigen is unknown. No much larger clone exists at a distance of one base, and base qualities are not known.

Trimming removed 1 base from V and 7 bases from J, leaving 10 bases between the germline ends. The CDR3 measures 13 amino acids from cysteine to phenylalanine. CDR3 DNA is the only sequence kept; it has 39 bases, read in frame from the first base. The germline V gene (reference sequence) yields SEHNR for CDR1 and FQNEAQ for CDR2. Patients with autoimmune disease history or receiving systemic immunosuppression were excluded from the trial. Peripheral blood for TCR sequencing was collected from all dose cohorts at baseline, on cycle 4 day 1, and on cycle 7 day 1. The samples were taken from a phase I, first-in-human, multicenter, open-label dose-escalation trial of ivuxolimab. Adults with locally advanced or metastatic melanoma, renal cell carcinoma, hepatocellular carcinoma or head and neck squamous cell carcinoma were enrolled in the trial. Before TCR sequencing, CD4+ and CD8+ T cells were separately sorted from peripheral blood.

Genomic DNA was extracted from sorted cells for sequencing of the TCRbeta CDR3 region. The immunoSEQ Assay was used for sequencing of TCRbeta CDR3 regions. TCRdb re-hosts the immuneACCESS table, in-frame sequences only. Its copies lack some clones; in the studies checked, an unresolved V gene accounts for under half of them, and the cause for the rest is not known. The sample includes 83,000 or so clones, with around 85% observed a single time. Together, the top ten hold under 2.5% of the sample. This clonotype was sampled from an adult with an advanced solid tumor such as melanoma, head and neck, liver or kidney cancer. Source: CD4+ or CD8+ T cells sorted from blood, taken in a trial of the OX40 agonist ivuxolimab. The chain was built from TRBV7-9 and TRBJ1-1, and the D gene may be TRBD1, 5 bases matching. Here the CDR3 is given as CASSLEGAGEAFF. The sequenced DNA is TGTGCCAGCAGCTTAGAAGGGGCAGGTGAAGCTTTCTTT.